The 17 T cell receptor beta chains presented below share a single source sample, sequenced in a study of blood T cell repertoires in COVID-19 (dated by TCRdb to the early 2020s). The method behind the library was the immunoSEQ multiplex PCR assay. The table comes from immuneACCESS by way of TCRdb, which keeps in-frame sequences with V and J called. Part of the clones is missing from these tables; in studies checked, under half for an unresolved V gene and the rest for unknown reasons. The sample profile shows hundreds of thousands of clones; approximately 89% of them were found once. The top ten clones comprise about 5.9% of the sample. What was sequenced was peripheral blood. The receptors come from a woman aged 25 to 45 with COVID-19, enrolled during active disease.

The rearrangement uses TRBV11-3 and TRBJ2-5; D gene unclear. Germline V gene lookup returns CDR1 SGHNT and CDR2 YENEEA. Deletions cut 2 bases from V and 2 bases from J, with 9 bases between. The CDR3 runs to 14 residues. The CDR3 DNA is TGTGCCAGCAGCTTAACACAGAAACAAGAGACCCAGTACTTC. The encoded protein is CASSLTQKQETQYF. Combining the CDR3 with reference TRBV11-3 and TRBJ2-5 gives the whole variable domain EAGVVQSPRYKIIEKKQPVAFWCNPISGHNTLYWYLQNLGQGPELLIRYENEEAVDDSQLPKDRFSAERLKGVDSTLKIQPAELGDSAVYLCASSLTQKQETQYFGPGTRLLVL.

In this sample, this clone turned up a few times. The chain links TRBV9 to TRBJ2-2; TRBD2 matches at 11 bases. With 0 bases clipped from V and 4 bases from J, the junction kept 2 bases outside the gene matches. From germline, CDR1 is SGDLS and CDR2 YYNGEE. The CDR3 loop spans 16 amino acids. The CDR3 DNA sequence: TGTGCCAGCAGCGTAGTACTAGCGGGAGTCACCGGGGAGCTGTTTTTT. Protein product: CASSVVLAGVTGELFF.

CDR3 in DNA: TGCGCCAGCTCAATTGACGGACCAGGGGGCAATGAGCAGTTCTTC. It is translated as CASSIDGPGGNEQFF. This sequence joins TRBV5-1 and TRBJ2-1, with TRBD1 identical over 7 bases. V trimming: 7 bases; J trimming: 6 bases; junction bases outside the gene matches: 13. Germline V gene sequence: CDR1 SGHRS, CDR2 YFSETQ. The CDR3 has 15 amino acids.

CDR3 sequence (DNA): TGTGCCAGCATCCGAAGGAGGGCAGGGGGACGAGAGACCCAGTACTTC. Encoded protein: CASIRRRAGGRETQYF. The chain has TRBV7-8 and TRBJ2-5, with D maybe TRBD1 (7 bases). The germline CDR1 and CDR2 sequences are SGHVS and FQNEAQ. CDR3 length: 16 residues. Trimming removed 7 bases at V and 4 bases at J, with 22 bases between.

The chain couples TRBV5-1 to TRBJ1-5; 9 positions match TRBD1. The germline CDR1 and CDR2 sequences are SGHRS and YFSETQ. Trimming at V came to 0 bases and at J to 7 bases, leaving 8 bases not matched to a gene. The CDR3 contains 16 residues. CDR3 protein: CASSLAGTGLGQPQHF. The CDR3 DNA follows: TGCGCCAGCAGCTTGGCAGGGACAGGGTTGGGGCAGCCCCAGCATTTT. The full variable domain, completed using reference TRBV5-1 and TRBJ1-5, is KAGVTQTPRYLIKTRGQQVTLSCSPISGHRSVSWYQQTPGQGLQFLFEYFSETQRNKGNFPGRFSGRQFSNSRSEMNVSTLELGDSALYLCASSLAGTGLGQPQHFGDGTRLSIL.

The chain's CDR3 is CASNPPESVYTEAFF. The CDR3 DNA reads TGTGCCAGCAACCCTCCCGAGTCCGTCTACACTGAAGCTTTCTTT. This chain uses TRBV9 with TRBJ1-1; the D is unclear. Germline V gene sequence: CDR1 SGDLS, CDR2 YYNGEE. Trimming pared 6 bases from V and 3 bases from J, leaving 18 bases between. CDR3 length: 15 residues.

The chain couples TRBV29-1 to TRBJ2-5; TRBD1 aligns across 10 bases. The CDR3 is 15 amino acids. V dropped 0 bases and J dropped 5; count of bases not matched to a gene: 6. CDR1 and CDR2 from the germline V gene are SQVTM and ANQGSEA. The CDR3 here is CSVEDGTGVGETQYF. The CDR3 bases are TGCAGCGTTGAAGATGGGACAGGGGTGGGGGAGACCCAGTACTTC.

The chain employs TRBV25-1 and TRBJ1-4, with TRBD1 as a possible D gene (6 bases). Trimming left V 8 bases short and J 5 bases short, with 15 bases between. This CDR3 comprises 14 residues. Germline V CDR1 and CDR2: MGHDK, SYGVNS. The CDR3 DNA follows: TGTGCCAGCTCCGGGGGGCGCCAGAATGAAAAACTGTTTTTT. Protein: CASSGGRQNEKLFF.

J is TRBJ1-1 and V is TRBV13, with D possibly matching TRBD1 (5 bases). V dropped 4 bases and J dropped 11 bases, with 20 bases sitting between them. This CDR3 is 14 amino acids long. Germline values: CDR1 PRHDT, CDR2 FYEKMQ (reference sequence). CDR3 bases: TGTGCCAGCAGCTCCGCTTTGGGCCCGAAGGGGGCTTTCTTT. It encodes CASSSALGPKGAFF.

The chain combines TRBV6-5 with TRBJ2-7, with 8 bases fitting TRBD1. Germline assignment: CDR1 MNHEY and CDR2 SVGAGI. There are 14 residues in the CDR3. With 6 bases clipped from V and 3 bases from J, the junction kept 7 bases outside the gene matches. CDR3 region: CASSQRQGNYEQYF. CDR3 nucleotide sequence: TGTGCCAGCAGCCAACGACAGGGGAACTACGAGCAGTACTTC.

The rearrangement uses TRBV7-2 and TRBJ1-6; 7 bases agree with TRBD1. The trim removed 6 bases at V and 7 bases at J, leaving 9 bases unmatched. This CDR3 comprises 15 residues. Germline loops: CDR1 SGHTA, CDR2 FQGNSA. The CDR3 loop is CASSSQGSGNSPLHF. The CDR3, as DNA: TGTGCCAGCAGTTCACAGGGGTCCGGCAATTCACCCCTCCACTTT.

V gene TRBV18 combines with J gene TRBJ1-5; D remains unclear. V was shortened by 0 bases and J by 7 bases, with 16 bases between the two germline ends. CDR1 is KGHSH, CDR2 LQKENI, per germline. The length of the CDR3 is 16 residues. The CDR3 DNA is TGTGCCAGCTCACCACCGGGAGCTGGGGTTGGCCAGCCCCAGCATTTT. Protein: CASSPPGAGVGQPQHF.

The V gene is TRBV15, the J gene TRBJ2-5; a weak D match, TRBD2 (6 bases). The CDR3 is 15 amino acids. Trimming cost V 0 bases and J 5 bases, with 13 bases left between them. CDR1 is LNHNV, CDR2 YYDKDF, per germline (reference sequence). CDR3 sequence: CATSREGRRGETQYF. CDR3 bases: TGTGCCACCAGCAGAGAAGGGAGGCGTGGTGAGACCCAGTACTTC.

This clone was seen only once. This sequence joins TRBV4-1 and TRBJ1-6, with D hard to call. V was shortened by 0 bases and J by 6 bases, with 6 bases between the two germline ends. This CDR3 has 14 residues. CDR1 and CDR2 from the germline V gene are MGHRA and YSYEKL. DNA for the CDR3: TGCGCCAGCAGCCAAGATAGCCCTAATTCACCCCTCCACTTT. This translates into CASSQDSPNSPLHF.

The rearrangement links TRBV6-1 to TRBJ2-3; TRBD2 matches at 11 bases. Germline CDR1 reads MNHNS; CDR2 reads SASEGT. The V gene end was trimmed by 0 bases and the J gene end by 7 bases; junction bases not matched to a gene: 12. The CDR3 runs 18 residues. The CDR3 DNA reads TGTGCCAGCAGTGAAGCCTCTGGCCTAGCGGGGGGAAGGAATACGCAGTATTTT. Residues: CASSEASGLAGGRNTQYF.

A single count supports this clone. The rearrangement links TRBV5-4 to TRBJ1-2, with D perhaps matching TRBD1 (5 bases). CDR1 and CDR2 from the germline V gene are SGHNT and YYREEE (reference sequence). Trimming shortened V by 0 bases and J by 6 bases, and 6 bases separated the two germline ends. This CDR3 spans 12 amino acids. The CDR3 loop is CASSLEGNGYTF. The CDR3 nucleotides read TGTGCCAGCAGCTTGGAGGGGAATGGCTACACCTTC.

The chain joins TRBV7-2 to TRBJ1-4, with D uncertain. The CDR3 is made up of 14 amino acids. Trimming shortened V by 3 bases and J by 2 bases, and 7 bases separated the two germline ends. From germline, CDR1 is SGHTA and CDR2 FQGNSA. The CDR3 DNA reads TGTGCCAGCAGCTTCAGCGGGACTAATGAAAAACTGTTTTTT. It yields the protein CASSFSGTNEKLFF.